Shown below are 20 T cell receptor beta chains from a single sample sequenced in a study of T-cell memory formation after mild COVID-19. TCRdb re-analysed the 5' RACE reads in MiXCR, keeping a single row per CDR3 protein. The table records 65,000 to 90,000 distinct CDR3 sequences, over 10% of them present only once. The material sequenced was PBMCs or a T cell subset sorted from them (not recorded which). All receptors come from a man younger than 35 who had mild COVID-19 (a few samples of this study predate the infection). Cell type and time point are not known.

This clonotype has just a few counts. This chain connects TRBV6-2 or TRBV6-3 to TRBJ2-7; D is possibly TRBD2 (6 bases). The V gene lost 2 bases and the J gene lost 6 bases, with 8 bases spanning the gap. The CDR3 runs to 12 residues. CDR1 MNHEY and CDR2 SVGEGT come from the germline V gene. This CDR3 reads CASSYGGSEQYV. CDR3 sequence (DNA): TGTGCCAGCAGTTACGGGGGGTCCGAGCAGTACGTC.

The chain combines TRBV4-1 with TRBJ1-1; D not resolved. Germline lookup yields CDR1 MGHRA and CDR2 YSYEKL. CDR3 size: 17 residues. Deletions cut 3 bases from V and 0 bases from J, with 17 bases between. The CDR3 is CASSQALVLEMNTEAFF. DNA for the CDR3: TGCGCCAGCAGCCAGGCCCTGGTTCTAGAAATGAACACTGAAGCTTTCTTT.

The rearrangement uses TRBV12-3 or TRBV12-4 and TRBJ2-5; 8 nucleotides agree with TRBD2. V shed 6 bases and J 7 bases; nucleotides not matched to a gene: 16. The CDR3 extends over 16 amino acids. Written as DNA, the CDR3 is TGTGCCAGCAGCCCAGGGGCGGGGGGTCTTGATGGGACCCAGTACTTC. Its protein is CASSPGAGGLDGTQYF.

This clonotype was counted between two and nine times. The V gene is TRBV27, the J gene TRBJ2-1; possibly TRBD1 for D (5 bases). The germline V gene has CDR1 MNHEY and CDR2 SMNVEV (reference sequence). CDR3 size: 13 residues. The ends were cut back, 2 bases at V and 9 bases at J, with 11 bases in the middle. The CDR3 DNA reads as TGTGCCAGCAGTTTAGGGGCCCTCAGTGAGCAGTTCTTC. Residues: CASSLGALSEQFF.

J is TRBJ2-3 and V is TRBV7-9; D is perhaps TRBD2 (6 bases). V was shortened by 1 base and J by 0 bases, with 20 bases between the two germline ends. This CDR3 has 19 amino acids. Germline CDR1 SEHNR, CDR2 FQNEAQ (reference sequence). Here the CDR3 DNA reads TGTGCCAGCAGCTTAGTCGGCGGAGGGATGTTCTCTAGCACAGATACGCAGTATTTT. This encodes CASSLVGGGMFSSTDTQYF.

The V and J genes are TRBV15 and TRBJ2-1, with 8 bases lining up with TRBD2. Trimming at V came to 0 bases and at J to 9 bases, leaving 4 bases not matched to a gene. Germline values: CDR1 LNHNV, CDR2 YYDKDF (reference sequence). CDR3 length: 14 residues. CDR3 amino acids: CATSRDRAGGEQFF. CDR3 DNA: TGTGCCACCAGCAGAGATAGGGCGGGAGGTGAGCAGTTCTTC.

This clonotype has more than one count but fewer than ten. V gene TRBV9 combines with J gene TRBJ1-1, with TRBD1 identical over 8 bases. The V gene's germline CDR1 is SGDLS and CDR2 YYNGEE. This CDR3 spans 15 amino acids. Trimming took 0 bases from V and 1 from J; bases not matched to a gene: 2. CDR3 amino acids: CASSVGTGPNTEAFF. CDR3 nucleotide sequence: TGTGCCAGCAGCGTAGGGACAGGGCCGAACACTGAAGCTTTCTTT.

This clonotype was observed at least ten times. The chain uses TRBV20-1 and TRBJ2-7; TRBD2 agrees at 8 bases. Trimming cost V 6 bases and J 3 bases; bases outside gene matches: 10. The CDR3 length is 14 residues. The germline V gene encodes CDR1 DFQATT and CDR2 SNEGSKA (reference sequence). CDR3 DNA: TGCAGTGCACCCCGGGGGACTAGTGTCTACGAGCAGTACGTC. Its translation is CSAPRGTSVYEQYV.

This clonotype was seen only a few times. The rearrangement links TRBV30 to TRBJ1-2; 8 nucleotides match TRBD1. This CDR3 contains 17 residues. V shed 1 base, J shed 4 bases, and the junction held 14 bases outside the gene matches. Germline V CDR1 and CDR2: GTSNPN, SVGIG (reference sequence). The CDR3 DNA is TGTGCCTGGAGTGCACCGGGACAGGAGGGTTTCGGCTATGGCTACACCTTC. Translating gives CAWSAPGQEGFGYGYTF.

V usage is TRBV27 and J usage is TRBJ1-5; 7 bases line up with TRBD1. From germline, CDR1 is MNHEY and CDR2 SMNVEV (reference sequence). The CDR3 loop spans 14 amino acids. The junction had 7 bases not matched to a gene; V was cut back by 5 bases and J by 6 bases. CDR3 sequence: CASSLTGPTQPQHF. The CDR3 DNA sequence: TGTGCCAGCAGTCTGACAGGGCCCACTCAGCCCCAGCATTTT.

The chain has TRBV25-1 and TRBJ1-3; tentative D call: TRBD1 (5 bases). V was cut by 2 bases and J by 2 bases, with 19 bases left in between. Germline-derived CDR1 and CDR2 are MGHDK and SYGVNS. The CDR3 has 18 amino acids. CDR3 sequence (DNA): TGTGCCAGCAGTGAAGGGCAGGGACCTCATACCGCTGGAAACACCATATATTTT. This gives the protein CASSEGQGPHTAGNTIYF.

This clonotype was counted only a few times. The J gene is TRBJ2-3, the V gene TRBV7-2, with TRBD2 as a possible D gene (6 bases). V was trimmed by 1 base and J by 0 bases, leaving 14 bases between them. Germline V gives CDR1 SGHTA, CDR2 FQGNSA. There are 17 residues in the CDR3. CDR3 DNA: TGTGCCAGCAGCTTAGTGTCTGGGCTAGCGAGCACAGATACGCAGTATTTT. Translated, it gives CASSLVSGLASTDTQYF. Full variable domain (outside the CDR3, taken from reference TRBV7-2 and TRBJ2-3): GAGVSQSPSNKVTEKGKDVELRCDPISGHTALYWYRQSLGQGLEFLIYFQGNSAPDKSGLPSDRFSAERTGGSVSTLTIQRTQQEDSAVYLCASSLVSGLASTDTQYFGPGTRLTVL.

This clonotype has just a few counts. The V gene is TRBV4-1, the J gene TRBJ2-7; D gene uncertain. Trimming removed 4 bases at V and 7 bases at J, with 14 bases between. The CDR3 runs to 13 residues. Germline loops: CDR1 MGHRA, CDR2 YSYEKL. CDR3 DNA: TGCGCCAGCAGCCCCCGGGTCCATGGGGAGCAGTACGTC. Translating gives CASSPRVHGEQYV.

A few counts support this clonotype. In DNA, the CDR3 is TGTGCCAGCAGTGTCGGCAGACCGGGACAGGGGTTCTACGAGCAGTACGTC. Translated, it gives CASSVGRPGQGFYEQYV. The V call is TRBV2, the J call TRBJ2-7, with 10 bases identical to TRBD1. The CDR3 runs 17 residues. V lost 4 bases, J lost 3 bases, and 12 bases stayed unmatched. Germline V gene sequence: CDR1 SNHLY, CDR2 FYNNEI.

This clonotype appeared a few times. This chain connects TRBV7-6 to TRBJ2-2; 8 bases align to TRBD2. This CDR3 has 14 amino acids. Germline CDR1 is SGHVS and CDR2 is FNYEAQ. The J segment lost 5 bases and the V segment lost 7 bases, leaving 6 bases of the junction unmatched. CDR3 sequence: CASTPRGGTGELFF. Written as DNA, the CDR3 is TGTGCCAGCACTCCCCGGGGGGGGACCGGGGAGCTGTTTTTT. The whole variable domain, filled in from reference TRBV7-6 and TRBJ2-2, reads GAGVSQSPRYKVTKRGQDVALRCDPISGHVSLYWYRQALGQGPEFLTYFNYEAQQDKSGLPNDRFSAERPEGSISTLTIQRTEQRDSAMYRCASTPRGGTGELFFGEGSRLTVL.

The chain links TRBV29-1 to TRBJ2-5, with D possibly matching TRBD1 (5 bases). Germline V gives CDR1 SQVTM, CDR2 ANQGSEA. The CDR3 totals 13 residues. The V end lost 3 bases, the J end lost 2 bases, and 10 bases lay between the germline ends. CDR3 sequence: CSVDKGLQETQYF. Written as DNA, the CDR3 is TGCAGCGTTGATAAGGGGTTGCAAGAGACCCAGTACTTC.

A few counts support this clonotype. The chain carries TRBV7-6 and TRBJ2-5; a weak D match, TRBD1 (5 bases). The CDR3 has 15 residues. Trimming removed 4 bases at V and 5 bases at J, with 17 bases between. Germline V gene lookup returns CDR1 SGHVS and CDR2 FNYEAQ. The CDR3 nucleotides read TGTGCCAGCAGCTCCCCCGCCGACCCAGGGGAGACCCAGTACTTC. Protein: CASSSPADPGETQYF. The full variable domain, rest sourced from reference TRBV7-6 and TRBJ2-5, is GAGVSQSPRYKVTKRGQDVALRCDPISGHVSLYWYRQALGQGPEFLTYFNYEAQQDKSGLPNDRFSAERPEGSISTLTIQRTEQRDSAMYRCASSSPADPGETQYFGPGTRLLVL.

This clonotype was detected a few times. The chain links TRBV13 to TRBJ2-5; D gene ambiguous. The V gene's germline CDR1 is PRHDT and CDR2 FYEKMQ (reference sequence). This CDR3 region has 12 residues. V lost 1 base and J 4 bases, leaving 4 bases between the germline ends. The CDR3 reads CASSLERETQYF. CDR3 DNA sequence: TGTGCCAGCAGCTTAGAGCGAGAGACCCAGTACTTC.

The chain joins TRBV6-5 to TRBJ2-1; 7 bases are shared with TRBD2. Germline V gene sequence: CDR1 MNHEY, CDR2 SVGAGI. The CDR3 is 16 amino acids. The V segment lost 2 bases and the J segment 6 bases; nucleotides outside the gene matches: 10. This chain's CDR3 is CASSYGAGATGNEQFF. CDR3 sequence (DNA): TGTGCCAGCAGTTACGGGGCGGGAGCTACTGGCAATGAGCAGTTCTTC.

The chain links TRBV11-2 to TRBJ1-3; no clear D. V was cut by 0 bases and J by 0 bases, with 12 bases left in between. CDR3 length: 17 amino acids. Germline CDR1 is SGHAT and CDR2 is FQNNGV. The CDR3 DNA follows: TGTGCCAGCAGCTTAGAATGGACTGACTACTCTGGAAACACCATATATTTT. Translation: CASSLEWTDYSGNTIYF. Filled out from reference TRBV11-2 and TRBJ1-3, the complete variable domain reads EAGVAQSPRYKIIEKRQSVAFWCNPISGHATLYWYQQILGQGPKLLIQFQNNGVVDDSQLPKDRFSAERLKGVDSTLKIQPAKLEDSAVYLCASSLEWTDYSGNTIYFGEGSWLTVV.